This TCR beta chain was captured by sequencing in a study of blood T cell repertoires in COVID-19. As for the study in general: T cells, B-cell-depleted T cells, or PBMCs provided the cDNA or gDNA that served as material.

Germline CDR1 SGHAT, CDR2 FQNNGV. The CDR3 has 14 residues. V was clipped by 5 bases and J by 2 bases, with 13 bases between them. Per the original methods: From reference gene primer amplification, estimates of nucleated cell counts were derived. Sequenced by immunoSEQ multiplex PCR; TCRdb stores in-frame clones only, minus some. V and J calls and clone size are as listed in that table; D and trimming were resolved from the DNA. The repertoire holds about 260,000 clones, with about 89% as singletons. The receptor was isolated from a man aged 35-49 years who had recovered from COVID-19. The gene calls are TRBV11-2 and TRBJ2-7; TRBD1 is a possible D gene (6 bases). Sequencing was performed on peripheral blood. Here the CDR3 reads CASSRTDRTYEQYF. In nucleotides, the CDR3 is TGTGCCAGCAGCAGAACGGACAGAACCTACGAGCAGTACTTC.